These 14 T cell receptor beta chains were sequenced from one sample in a study of T cell repertoires in cytomegalovirus infection. Their recognized antigens are unknown. Via MiXCR, TCRdb re-called the reads, giving one row per CDR3 protein. The profile covers 700,000 to 950,000 distinct CDR3 sequences, with less than 35% appearing a single time and roughly an eighth taken by the ten largest. Sequenced here: cultured CD8+ T cells from PBMCs, sampled from culture after CMV antigen stimulation. These receptors were obtained from a human donor in good health (CMV status not recorded). Some clones in this sample may be carry-over from other donors' samples.

This clonotype was recorded at least ten times. V usage is TRBV7-2 and J usage is TRBJ1-5; TRBD1 aligns across 8 bases. The trim removed 5 bases at V and 7 bases at J, leaving 13 bases unmatched. The CDR3 contains 16 residues. Germline loops: CDR1 SGHTA, CDR2 FQGNSA. This CDR3 reads CASSRGAGGFGQPQHF. DNA of the CDR3: TGTGCCAGCAGCCGCGGGGCAGGGGGCTTTGGACAGCCCCAGCATTTT.

In this sample, this clonotype turned up a few times. This CDR3 reads CASSQDPPSGGLNTGELFF. The CDR3 DNA reads TGCGCCAGCAGCCAAGATCCCCCTAGCGGGGGCCTGAACACCGGGGAGCTGTTTTTT. This chain connects TRBV4-1 to TRBJ2-2; 10 positions agree with TRBD2. J lost 1 base, V lost 0 bases, and 8 bases had no gene match. This CDR3 is 19 amino acids long. CDR1 is MGHRA, CDR2 YSYEKL, per germline.

This clonotype appeared once. V gene TRBV5-1 combines with J gene TRBJ2-3; the match to TRBD1 covers 10 bases. V trimming: 7 bases; J trimming: 6 bases; junction bases outside the gene matches: 8. The germline V gene encodes CDR1 SGHRS and CDR2 YFSETQ. There are 14 residues in the CDR3. The CDR3 DNA reads as TGCGCCAGCCAAGACAGGGGGCGTCAGGATACGCAGTATTTT. It specifies CASQDRGRQDTQYF.

This clonotype was seen at least ten times. The rearrangement joins TRBV7-6 to TRBJ2-3, with TRBD2 matching 12 bases. The CDR3 covers 19 residues. The V gene end was trimmed by 2 bases and the J gene end by 3 bases; junction bases not matched to a gene: 12. Germline V gene data show CDR1 as SGHVS and CDR2 as FNYEAQ. As DNA, the CDR3 is TGTGCCAGCAGCTTACCTAGCGGGGGGGTCGGTTCTGGGACAGATACGCAGTATTTT. As protein: CASSLPSGGVGSGTDTQYF. The full variable domain, rest sourced from reference TRBV7-6 and TRBJ2-3, is GAGVSQSPRYKVTKRGQDVALRCDPISGHVSLYWYRQALGQGPEFLTYFNYEAQQDKSGLPNDRFSAERPEGSISTLTIQRTEQRDSAMYRCASSLPSGGVGSGTDTQYFGPGTRLTVL.

This clonotype was found once. V usage is TRBV19 and J usage is TRBJ1-2; tentatively, D is TRBD1 (5 bases). The V end lost 10 bases, the J end lost 8 bases, and 11 bases lay between the germline ends. Germline V lookup: CDR1 LNHDA, CDR2 SQIVND (reference sequence). The CDR3 runs 10 residues. Written as DNA, the CDR3 is TGTGCCACTGGGGCGCTCGGCTACACCTTC. Its translation: CATGALGYTF.

The chain joins TRBV6-1 to TRBJ2-5, with 11 nucleotides matching TRBD1. With V trimmed by 4 bases and J by 5 bases, 9 bases remained unmatched. The CDR3 covers 16 residues. Germline values: CDR1 MNHNS, CDR2 SASEGT. For the CDR3, the DNA is TGTGCCAGCAGTGCCCAGGACAGGGGGCCTAAGGAGACCCAGTACTTC. It encodes CASSAQDRGPKETQYF.

This clonotype is judged hyperexpanded. J is TRBJ2-7 and V is TRBV7-2, with 9 bases identical to TRBD1. The CDR3 has 13 residues. Per the germline V gene, CDR1 is SGHTA and CDR2 is FQGNSA. V lost 5 bases and J lost 4; bases outside the gene matches: 3. The CDR3 region is CASSPDRGYEQYV. CDR3 nucleotides: TGTGCCAGCAGCCCGGACAGGGGTTACGAGCAGTACGTC.

V is TRBV6-2 or TRBV6-3 and J is TRBJ1-1; D is possibly TRBD1 (5 bases). The V gene's germline CDR1 is MNHEY and CDR2 SVGEGT. Trimming removed 7 bases from V and 5 bases from J, with 17 bases in between. The CDR3 extends over 14 amino acids. The CDR3 coding sequence is TGTGCCAGCAACTTCCGACTGGGGCGGACTGAAGCTTTCTTT. Protein sequence: CASNFRLGRTEAFF.

This sequence joins TRBV7-9 and TRBJ1-2; 9 nucleotides align to TRBD1. The CDR3 sequence is 15 residues long. Germline V lookup: CDR1 SEHNR, CDR2 FQNEAQ (reference sequence). After removal of 3 bases from V and 3 bases from J, the junction contained 5 bases not matched to a gene. The CDR3 coding sequence is TGTGCCAGCAGCTTCACAGGGGGCAGGGACTATGGCTACACCTTC. As protein: CASSFTGGRDYGYTF.

J is TRBJ2-7 and V is TRBV19; D not certain. The CDR3 spans 14 residues. V lost 3 bases, J lost 5 bases, and 14 bases lay in between. Germline V gene data show CDR1 as LNHDA and CDR2 as SQIVND (reference sequence). The chain's CDR3 is CASSILDLPHEQYF. CDR3 in DNA: TGTGCCAGTAGTATTCTCGACCTACCCCACGAGCAGTACTTC.

This clonotype was seen a handful of times. The genes are TRBV12-5 and TRBJ2-3; 11 bases align to TRBD1. The CDR3 is 15 residues long. Germline loops: CDR1 LGHNT, CDR2 FRNRAP. V dropped 6 bases and J dropped 4; count of bases not matched to a gene: 6. This CDR3 reads CASGTGQGAPDTQYF. Here the CDR3 DNA reads TGTGCTAGTGGAACCGGACAGGGGGCCCCAGATACGCAGTATTTT.

This clonotype was found a few times. The chain joins TRBV6-1 to TRBJ1-1, with 8 bases aligning to TRBD1. V shed 2 bases and J 1 base; nucleotides not matched to a gene: 3. The length of the CDR3 is 15 residues. Germline CDR1 and CDR2: MNHNS and SASEGT. For the CDR3, the DNA is TGTGCCAGCAGTGAATTGGGGACAGGGAACACTGAAGCTTTCTTT. This codes for CASSELGTGNTEAFF.

This clonotype was detected many times. The chain links TRBV7-2 to TRBJ2-5; D is perhaps TRBD2 (6 bases). The CDR3 is 17 residues long. V lost 1 base and J 0 bases, leaving 15 bases between the germline ends. Germline CDR1 SGHTA, CDR2 FQGNSA. The CDR3 nucleotides read TGTGCCAGCAGCTTAGGGTCACGAGCGGGTTACCAAGAGACCCAGTACTTC. Residues: CASSLGSRAGYQETQYF.

In its sample, this clonotype was seen a few times. V usage is TRBV7-3 and J usage is TRBJ1-2; no clear D gene. Germline V gene lookup returns CDR1 SGHTA and CDR2 FQGTGA. The CDR3 covers 14 residues. The ends were cut back, 2 bases at V and 3 bases at J, with 10 bases in the middle. The CDR3 DNA follows: TGTGCCAGCAGCTTATTTTCGGGCGACTATGGCTACACCTTC. Its protein is CASSLFSGDYGYTF.